These T cell receptor beta chains were read from a single sample in a study of cytomegalovirus exposure and HLA in healthy donors. Using immunoSEQ multiplex PCR, the repertoire was profiled, and TCRdb retains in-frame clones only, with some absent. The table shows some 130,000 clones, with 60% to 80% occurring only once. The sequenced sample consisted of PBMCs. These receptors were obtained from a man aged 25 to 40 in good health and CMV-seronegative. The CDR3 runs from the conserved cysteine through the conserved F or W. Each record gives: J gene, D gene, clone size, V gene, CDR3 DNA, CDR3 protein. The D gene is left open where the match is weak. Expanded clones are given a class, and other clones once, few, many or no size at all.

TRBJ1-5 | TRBD1 | - | TRBV15 | TGTGCCACCAGCAGAGGGACAGGGGGCGATCAGCCCCAGCATTTT | CATSRGTGGDQPQHF
TRBJ2-1 | - | - | TRBV7-9 | TGTGCCAGTACGATACAGGAGGCCGGGGGTTGGGAGCAGTTCTTC | CASTIQEAGGWEQFF
TRBJ2-7 | TRBD2 | - | TRBV5-1 | TGCGCCAGCAGCGAGGGACTAGTCCACACCGAGCAGTACTTC | CASSEGLVHTEQYF
TRBJ1-3 | TRBD1 | - | TRBV30 | TGTGCCTGGTCTCCAGGGGGCGCTGGAAACACCATATATTTT | CAWSPGGAGNTIYF
TRBJ2-6 | - | - | TRBV4-1 | TGCGCCAGCAGTATTGCAGCTGGGGCCAACGTCCTGACTTTC | CASSIAAGANVLTF
TRBJ2-3 | - | - | TRBV29-1 | TGCAGCGTTGAAGAGAACTATGGGGATACGCAGTATTTT | CSVEENYGDTQYF
TRBJ2-3 | - | few | TRBV6-4 | TGTGCCAGCAGTAGCGGGAGCACAGATACGCAGTATTTT | CASSSGSTDTQYF
TRBJ2-3 | TRBD2 | - | TRBV5-1 | TGCGCCAGCAGGCTAGCGGGAGTCACAGATACGCAGTATTTT | CASRLAGVTDTQYF
TRBJ1-3 | - | - | TRBV7-9 | TGTGCCAGCAGCCGGGGGTCGACTGGAAACACCATATATTTT | CASSRGSTGNTIYF
TRBJ1-5 | - | - | TRBV28 | TGTGCCAGCAGTTTTCGAGGGAGGCAGCCCCAGCATTTT | CASSFRGRQPQHF
TRBJ2-1 | TRBD2 | - | TRBV9 | TGTGCCAGCAGCGTAGTTGGGGGGGTCTCCTACAATGAGCAGTTCTTC | CASSVVGGVSYNEQFF
TRBJ2-7 | TRBD2 | - | TRBV7-2 | TGTGCCAGCAGCCCGCAGCGGGAGGGCTACGAGCAGTACTTC | CASSPQREGYEQYF
TRBJ2-5 | TRBD2 | - | TRBV25-1 | TGTGCCAGCAGTGAATGGACTAGTGTTGGTGAGACCCAGTACTTC | CASSEWTSVGETQYF
TRBJ2-3 | TRBD1 | - | TRBV28 | TGTGCCAGCAGTCCAGGGGGAAGTGGCACAGATACGCAGTATTTT | CASSPGGSGTDTQYF
TRBJ2-3 | - | - | TRBV27 | TGTGCCAGCAGTTTCCTTCCGCGGTCTACTAGCACAGATACGCAGTATTTT | CASSFLPRSTSTDTQYF
TRBJ2-1 | - | - | TRBV19 | TGTGCCAGTAGTATAATATCGTCCAATGAGCAGTTCTTC | CASSIISSNEQFF
TRBJ2-1 | - | once | TRBV5-4 | TGTGCCAGCAGCGCCAGTTTACCCCCCGACAATGAGCAGTTCTTC | CASSASLPPDNEQFF
TRBJ2-2 | - | few | TRBV5-1 | TGCGCCAGCAGCTTGCCACACGCGAACACCGGGGAGCTGTTTTTT | CASSLPHANTGELFF
TRBJ2-3 | TRBD2 | once | TRBV7-8 | TGTGCCAGCAGCTTATCTGGACTAGCGGGAGAAAGCCCCACAGATACGCAGTATTTT | CASSLSGLAGESPTDTQYF
TRBJ1-4 | - | - | TRBV27 | TGTGCCAGCAGTTCCCTAGTACCAACTAATGAAAAACTGTTTTTT | CASSSLVPTNEKLFF
TRBJ2-7 | TRBD2 | once | TRBV27 | TGTGCCAGCAGACAACTAGCGGGGAACTCCTACGAGCAGTACTTC | CASRQLAGNSYEQYF
TRBJ2-1 | - | once | TRBV6-6 | TGTGCCAGCAGTCTACTCATCGGGAGCCAGCAGTTCTTC | CASSLLIGSQQFF
TRBJ1-2 | TRBD1 | - | TRBV10-3 | TGTGCCATCAGTGGAACAGGGGTGGAGGCTAACTATGGCTACACCTTC | CAISGTGVEANYGYTF
TRBJ1-4 | - | - | TRBV27 | TGTGCCAGCAGTTTATCTCGGGGAGAAAAACTGTTTTTT | CASSLSRGEKLFF
TRBJ1-1 | TRBD1 | once | TRBV29-1 | TGCAGCGTTGAAGTCCCGGGACAGCTAGAAGCTTTCTTT | CSVEVPGQLEAFF
TRBJ2-5 | TRBD2 | - | TRBV4-1 | TGCGCCAGCAGCCAACCTTCGCGGGAGAGGTCAAAGACCCAGTACTTC | CASSQPSRERSKTQYF
TRBJ2-5 | TRBD2 | once | TRBV2 | TGTGCCAGCAGTCCGGGACTAGCGGGAGGCGGGCAGGAGACCCAGTACTTC | CASSPGLAGGGQETQYF
TRBJ2-5 | - | - | TRBV30 | TGTGCCTGGAGTCCACAAACCCCAGAGACCCAGTACTTC | CAWSPQTPETQYF
TRBJ1-2 | TRBD1 | - | TRBV30 | TGTGCCTGGAGTGAGGGGGCGGGCTATGGCTACACCTTC | CAWSEGAGYGYTF
TRBJ2-1 | TRBD2 | - | TRBV5-1 | TGCGCCAGCAGCGTGCTAGCGGGAAACGTCAATGAGCAGTTCTTC | CASSVLAGNVNEQFF
TRBJ2-7 | - | few | TRBV6-1 | TGTGCCAGCAGTGAAATCCGCGGTTTCGTGCAGTACTTC | CASSEIRGFVQYF
TRBJ2-3 | TRBD2 | few | TRBV5-4 | TGTGCCAGCAGCTTCAGACTAGCGGGAGGTACCAGCACAGATACGCAGTATTTT | CASSFRLAGGTSTDTQYF
TRBJ1-4 | - | - | TRBV29-1 | TGCAGCGTTGACGGAGGAGTGGATGAAAAACTGTTTTTT | CSVDGGVDEKLFF
TRBJ2-2 | TRBD2 | - | TRBV5-4 | TGTGCCAGCAGCTTGTTACTAGCGGGCAACACCGGGGAGCTGTTTTTT | CASSLLLAGNTGELFF
TRBJ2-2 | - | - | TRBV29-1 | TGCAGCGCGTATTACACCGGGGAGCTGTTTTTT | CSAYYTGELFF
TRBJ1-1 | TRBD1 | - | TRBV5-1 | TGCGCCAGCAGCTTGGTTGGCAGGGGGGAGACTGAAGCTTTCTTT | CASSLVGRGETEAFF
TRBJ2-1 | - | few | TRBV5-6 | TGTGCCAGCAGCTTGGTTACGGGAAAAGACTACAATGAGCAGTTCTTC | CASSLVTGKDYNEQFF
TRBJ2-7 | - | - | TRBV6-1 | TGTGCCAGCAGTTCTGGGGCTTACGAGCAGTACTTC | CASSSGAYEQYF
TRBJ1-4 | - | - | TRBV30 | TGTGCCTGGAGTAGGGAGATGGCTAATGAAAAACTGTTTTTT | CAWSREMANEKLFF
TRBJ1-1 | - | - | TRBV29-1 | TGCAGCGTTGCCCAGGCGAACACTGAAGCTTTCTTT | CSVAQANTEAFF
TRBJ1-2 | TRBD1 | once | TRBV13 | TGTGCCAGCAGCTTGGGGACAGGGTATGGCTACACCTTC | CASSLGTGYGYTF
TRBJ1-1 | TRBD1 | - | TRBV7-3 | TGTGCCAGCAGCTTTACCGGACAGGGAAACGCTGAAGCTTTCTTT | CASSFTGQGNAEAFF
TRBJ2-2 | - | - | TRBV4-1 | TGCGCCAGCAGTCGGGGAAACACCGGGGAGCTGTTTTTT | CASSRGNTGELFF
TRBJ1-1 | - | - | TRBV6-5 | TGTGCCAGCAGTTACGAGGGGGTGAGCACTGAAGCTTTCTTT | CASSYEGVSTEAFF
TRBJ2-7 | TRBD1 | - | TRBV2 | TGTGCCAGCAGTGTAGGGCAGGGGGCACGCGAGCAGTACTTC | CASSVGQGAREQYF
TRBJ2-1 | - | few | TRBV2 | TGTGCCAGCAGTGAAGCGACGGGATTTCGGTTCTTC | CASSEATGFRFF
TRBJ2-3 | TRBD1 | - | TRBV23-1 | TGCGCCAGCAGTCACCGGGACAGGACCTGCACAGATACGCAGTATTTT | CASSHRDRTCTDTQYF
TRBJ2-1 | TRBD2 | - | TRBV7-6 | TGTGCCAGCAGCCCAAGCGGGAGTAGGTACAATGAGCAGTTCTTC | CASSPSGSRYNEQFF
TRBJ1-1 | TRBD1 | - | TRBV6-1 | TGTGCCAGCAGGAGGCAGGGGGACACTGAAGCTTTCTTT | CASRRQGDTEAFF
TRBJ1-3 | - | - | TRBV5-1 | TGCGCCAGCAGCTTAGACACCTCTGGAAACACCATATATTTT | CASSLDTSGNTIYF
TRBJ1-1 | - | - | TRBV4-1 | TGCGCCAGCAGCCAACCTTGGGGGGGCCATCATGAAGCTTTCTTT | CASSQPWGGHHEAFF
TRBJ2-1 | - | once | TRBV11-2 | TGTGCCAGCAGCCCCCCTCAGACAGGTTACAATGAGCAGTTCTTC | CASSPPQTGYNEQFF
TRBJ1-1 | TRBD1 | - | TRBV28 | TGTGCCAGCGGGACAGGGTTTTCTGAAGCTTTCTTT | CASGTGFSEAFF